These 19 T cell receptor beta chains originate from one sample sequenced in a study of blood T cell repertoires in COVID-19. Some clones are missing from TCRdb's copy, which holds only in-frame ones; the method was immunoSEQ multiplex PCR. The data contain 70,000 or so clones, around 91% of them seen just once; the ten biggest clones take up 8% to 10%. Specimen: peripheral blood. Source of these receptors: a human donor in a cohort sampled during active COVID-19.

By share of the sample, this clone is medium-sized (0.01 to 0.1%). The chain employs TRBV3-1 (or the pseudogene TRBV3-2) and TRBJ2-7; D possibly corresponds to TRBD1 (6 bases). Germline CDR1 LGHDT, CDR2 YNNKEL (reference sequence). The CDR3 consists of 12 residues. Trimming took off 4 bases at V and 4 bases at J, with 8 bases between the two ends. CDR3 coding DNA: TGTGCCAGCAGCCCCGGACAGTACGAGCAGTACTTC. Its translation: CASSPGQYEQYF.

About this clone: At one end, the junction sequence differs from germline, possibly due to a read error. The chain employs TRBV28 and TRBJ2-6; the D gene is possibly TRBD1 (5 bases). This CDR3 comprises 15 residues. CDR1 is MDHEN and CDR2 is SYDVKM in the germline V gene. Here the CDR3 reads CASSSPSSGADVLTF. The CDR3, as DNA: TGTGCCAGCAGCAGTCCCTCCTCTGGGGCCGACGTCCTGACTTTC.

This CDR3 reads CASSLGRQGYEQYF. For the CDR3, the DNA is TGTGCCAGCAGCTTGGGGAGACAGGGCTACGAGCAGTACTTC. The rearrangement links TRBV5-6 to TRBJ2-7; TRBD1 matches 7 bases. The CDR3 is made up of 14 amino acids. V lost 0 bases to trimming and J lost 3 bases; unmatched junction nucleotides: 3. Per germline, CDR1 SGHDT and CDR2 YYEEEE.

The rearrangement joins TRBV27 to TRBJ1-1, with 8 bases matching TRBD1. The CDR3 contains 14 residues. Trimming at V came to 3 bases and at J to 6 bases, leaving 6 bases not matched to a gene. Germline loops: CDR1 MNHEY, CDR2 SMNVEV (reference sequence). The CDR3 is CASSFLGQGPEAFF. The CDR3 DNA reads as TGTGCCAGCAGTTTCCTCGGACAGGGCCCTGAAGCTTTCTTT.

This chain uses TRBV30 with TRBJ1-5, with D tentatively TRBD1 (5 bases). This CDR3 contains 20 residues. Germline V gene data show CDR1 as GTSNPN and CDR2 as SVGIG (reference sequence). The V end lost 0 bases, the J end lost 5 bases, and 29 bases lay between the germline ends. CDR3 residues: CAWSVSSKVSGQGFDQPQHF. CDR3 DNA: TGTGCCTGGAGTGTATCATCAAAGGTTTCCGGGCAGGGTTTCGATCAGCCCCAGCATTTT.

Only a few counts were recorded for this clone. The CDR3 bases are TGCGCCAGCAGCGGGACAGGGGGCCGCGACGAGCAGTACTTC. Translation: CASSGTGGRDEQYF. This chain joins TRBV10-1 and TRBJ2-7, with 12 bases matching TRBD1. The CDR3 sequence is 14 residues long. Trimming at V came to 6 bases and at J to 5 bases, leaving 5 bases not matched to a gene. Germline assignment: CDR1 WNHNN and CDR2 SYGVQD (reference sequence).

The rearrangement uses TRBV5-5 and TRBJ1-1; D remains unclear. CDR1 is SGHKS and CDR2 is YYEKEE in the germline V gene (reference sequence). V lost 2 bases to trimming and J lost 0 bases, with 17 bases between them. The CDR3 is 17 residues long. The CDR3 protein is CASSFPTRHVMNTEAFF. The CDR3 DNA reads as TGTGCCAGCAGCTTCCCGACCCGACACGTTATGAACACTGAAGCTTTCTTT.

V usage is TRBV6-2 or TRBV6-3 and J usage is TRBJ1-1, with D unresolved. Germline CDR1 is MNHEY and CDR2 is SVGEGT. This CDR3 comprises 14 residues. The germline V and J ends were trimmed by 4 bases and 1 base, with 10 bases remaining between them. The CDR3 DNA reads TGTGCCAGCAGTTGGGAGGAAACGAACACTGAAGCTTTCTTT. This translates into CASSWEETNTEAFF.

The V call is TRBV7-8, the J call TRBJ1-1; possibly TRBD1 for D (6 bases). CDR3 size: 12 residues. The germline V and J ends were trimmed by 5 bases and 6 bases, with 10 bases remaining between them. The germline CDR1 and CDR2 sequences are SGHVS and FQNEAQ. CDR3 sequence reads: CASSLGGPEAFF. CDR3 sequence (DNA): TGTGCCAGCAGCCTCGGGGGGCCTGAAGCTTTCTTT.

The chain links TRBV28 to TRBJ1-6; D gene ambiguous. CDR3 length: 15 residues. V was cut by 2 bases and J by 9 bases, with 14 bases left in between. The germline gives CDR1 MDHEN, CDR2 SYDVKM. CDR3: CASSLMAGLSSPLHF. In nucleotides, the CDR3 is TGTGCCAGCAGTTTAATGGCGGGCCTAAGTTCACCCCTCCACTTT.

The gene calls are TRBV7-9 and TRBJ2-7, with D possibly being TRBD1 (5 bases). CDR3 length: 15 residues. V was trimmed by 4 bases and J by 2 bases, leaving 15 bases between them. Germline V CDR1 and CDR2: SEHNR, FQNEAQ (reference sequence). CDR3 DNA: TGTGCCAGCAGCTCCTCCAAGGACACGACCTACGAGCAGTACTTC. This gives the protein CASSSSKDTTYEQYF.

V and J are TRBV30 and TRBJ1-6; TRBD1 is a possible D gene (5 bases). With 0 bases removed from V and 11 bases from J, the gap between germline ends came to 14 bases. Germline V gene sequence: CDR1 GTSNPN, CDR2 SVGIG (reference sequence). This CDR3 has 14 amino acids. This CDR3 reads CAWSVGWGMAPLHF. The CDR3 DNA follows: TGTGCCTGGAGTGTAGGGTGGGGCATGGCACCCCTCCACTTT. Full variable domain (outside the CDR3, taken from reference TRBV30 and TRBJ1-6): SQTIHQWPATLVQPVGSPLSLECTVEGTSNPNLYWYRQAAGRGLQLLFYSVGIGQISSEVPQNLSASRPQDRQFILSSKKLLLSDSGFYLCAWSVGWGMAPLHFGNGTRLTVT.

The chain carries TRBV9 and TRBJ1-2; D is unclear. CDR1 is SGDLS, CDR2 YYNGEE, per germline. Trimming shortened V by 0 bases and J by 8 bases, and 14 bases separated the two germline ends. CDR3 length: 14 amino acids. The DNA for the CDR3 is TGTGCCAGCAGCGTAGCTACCGTAAACCGCGGCTACACCTTC. Its protein is CASSVATVNRGYTF. The full variable domain, completed using reference TRBV9 and TRBJ1-2, is DSGVTQTPKHLITATGQRVTLRCSPRSGDLSVYWYQQSLDQGLQFLIQYYNGEERAKGNILERFSAQQFPDLHSELNLSSLELGDSALYFCASSVATVNRGYTFGSGTRLTVV.

This chain connects TRBV5-5 to TRBJ1-1; D is unresolved. Germline values: CDR1 SGHKS, CDR2 YYEKEE (reference sequence). The CDR3 loop spans 13 amino acids. V was shortened by 1 base and J by 3 bases, with 7 bases between the two germline ends. The DNA for the CDR3 is TGTGCCAGCAGCTTGATACGGGACACTGAAGCTTTCTTT. This sequence encodes CASSLIRDTEAFF.

In this sample, this clone turned up a few times. The chain joins TRBV11-2 to TRBJ2-7, with 9 bases fitting TRBD2. With 3 bases clipped from V and 1 base from J, the junction kept 4 bases outside the gene matches. Germline CDR1 SGHAT, CDR2 FQNNGV. The CDR3 loop spans 15 amino acids. CDR3 protein: CASSFGGGASYEQYF. CDR3 nucleotide sequence: TGTGCCAGCAGCTTCGGCGGGGGGGCGTCCTACGAGCAGTACTTC.

This rearrangement joins TRBV9 to TRBJ2-7; 10 bases are shared with TRBD1. With V trimmed by 4 bases and J by 2 bases, 12 bases remained unmatched. The CDR3 contains 17 residues. The germline V gene has CDR1 SGDLS and CDR2 YYNGEE. The CDR3 is CASSLSGQGIVPYEQYF. The CDR3 region has the DNA TGTGCCAGCAGCCTATCGGGACAGGGGATCGTTCCCTACGAGCAGTACTTC.

The rearrangement links TRBV11-2 to TRBJ1-1; a possible D gene is TRBD1 (6 bases). Trimming pared 6 bases from V and 2 bases from J, leaving 25 bases between. The CDR3 consists of 18 residues. Germline CDR1 is SGHAT and CDR2 is FQNNGV. The DNA for the CDR3 is TGTGCCAGCAGTTTTTATCGGTTTTTTGGGGGCGAAAACACTGAAGCTTTCTTT. It translates to CASSFYRFFGGENTEAFF.

J is TRBJ1-5 and V is TRBV11-3, with 7 bases that match TRBD1. J was trimmed by 4 bases and V by 0 bases; bases with no gene match: 12. Germline CDR1 and CDR2: SGHNT and YENEEA. This CDR3 is 18 amino acids long. In DNA form, the CDR3 reads TGTGCCAGCAGCTTAGACAATTACGACAGGGACTCTAATCAGCCCCAGCATTTT. Its translation is CASSLDNYDRDSNQPQHF.

The V gene is TRBV30, the J gene TRBJ1-1, with TRBD1 matching over 7 bases. The trim removed 1 base at V and 6 bases at J, leaving 2 bases unmatched. The CDR3 consists of 12 residues. Germline CDR1 and CDR2: GTSNPN and SVGIG (reference sequence). The CDR3 reads CAWSDDRAEAFF. CDR3 DNA: TGTGCCTGGAGTGACGACAGGGCTGAAGCTTTCTTT.